The present entry profiles one T cell receptor (beta chain) with its context. The data were taken from a study of blood T cell repertoires in COVID-19. Study as a whole: From T cells, B-cell-depleted T cells, or PBMCs came the material, which was cDNA or gDNA.

The method was immunoSEQ multiplex PCR; TCRdb's version includes in-frame clones alone and lacks a portion of them. Of approximately 250,000 clones listed, approximately 86% are singletons. This clonotype originated in a man younger than 40 with active or convalescent COVID-19. The sample comprised peripheral blood.

The CDR3 nucleotides are TGTGCCAGCAGCTTGCCCGGGACAGGCCTGCCGGCTGGCTACACCTTC. Protein product: CASSLPGTGLPAGYTF. The chain has TRBV5-6 and TRBJ1-2, with 8 bases aligning to TRBD1. This CDR3 has 16 amino acids. J was trimmed by 7 bases and V by 1 base; bases with no gene match: 12. Germline values: CDR1 SGHDT, CDR2 YYEEEE.